These 10 T cell receptor beta chains originate from one sample sequenced in a study of blood T cell repertoires in COVID-19. Sequencing used immunoSEQ multiplex PCR; TCRdb keeps in-frame clones, though not all of them. The sample has about 220,000 clones; about nine tenths are singletons. Sequenced material: PBMCs or T cells enriched from blood (not recorded which). These receptors were collected from a woman aged 40 to 55 with acute COVID-19.

The gene calls are TRBV21-1 and TRBJ2-3; the listed D gene, TRBD1, was not tested against the DNA. TRBV21-1 is a pseudogene locus. The CDR3 sequence is 15 residues long. The CDR3 bases are TGTGCCAGCAGCTCATATCAGGGTTGCACAGATACGCAGTATTTT. Its protein product is CASSSYQGCTDTQYF.

The chain combines TRBV11-2 with TRBJ1-4; 8 bases align to TRBD1. The CDR3 contains 17 residues. Germline trimming cut 3 bases from V and 0 bases from J; bases unmatched to any gene: 6. Germline-derived CDR1 and CDR2 are SGHAT and FQNNGV. The CDR3 loop reads CASSFQVQGATNEKLFF. The CDR3 DNA follows: TGTGCCAGCAGCTTCCAAGTACAGGGGGCAACTAATGAAAAACTGTTTTTT.

The chain recombines TRBV2 with TRBJ1-5; 9 positions match TRBD1. The CDR3 has 15 amino acids. Germline lookup yields CDR1 SNHLY and CDR2 FYNNEI. The junction had 6 bases not matched to a gene; V was cut back by 5 bases and J by 4 bases. This chain's CDR3 is CASSPTGGGNQPQHF. The CDR3 DNA follows: TGTGCCAGCAGTCCCACAGGGGGCGGAAATCAGCCCCAGCATTTT.

The CDR3, as DNA: TGCGCCAGCAGCCCAACAGGGGGCAATGAGCAGTTCTTC. Translating gives CASSPTGGNEQFF. The chain has TRBV5-1 and TRBJ2-1, with 8 bases aligning to TRBD1. The CDR3 totals 13 residues. Germline CDR1 is SGHRS and CDR2 is YFSETQ. V shed 4 bases and J 6 bases; nucleotides not matched to a gene: 3.

The chain combines TRBV7-6 with TRBJ1-1; TRBD1 agrees at 8 bases. Germline assignment: CDR1 SGHVS and CDR2 FNYEAQ. The CDR3 sequence is 15 residues long. The junction had 1 base not matched to a gene; V was cut back by 0 bases and J by 1 base. CDR3 residues: CASSLAGQENTEAFF. For the CDR3, the DNA is TGTGCCAGCAGCTTAGCGGGACAGGAGAACACTGAAGCTTTCTTT.

This chain connects TRBV4-3 to TRBJ2-3; maybe TRBD2 (6 bases). This CDR3 contains 17 residues. Looked up from germline, CDR1 is LGHNA and CDR2 is YSLEER. V lost 1 base to trimming and J lost 2 bases, with 16 bases between them. CDR3 region: CASSQGAAGRYTDTQYF. DNA for the CDR3: TGCGCCAGCAGCCAAGGGGCAGCGGGCAGATACACAGATACGCAGTATTTT.

The rearrangement uses TRBV7-8 and TRBJ2-1, with TRBD2 as a possible D gene (6 bases). The CDR3 loop spans 14 amino acids. The V end lost 6 bases, the J end lost 7 bases, and 16 bases lay between the germline ends. CDR1 and CDR2 (germline): SGHVS, FQNEAQ. The CDR3 here is CASRSGRLANEQFF. In DNA form, the CDR3 reads TGTGCCAGCAGGTCTGGGAGGCTAGCGAATGAGCAGTTCTTC.

The sample holds many counts of this clone. In nucleotides, the CDR3 is TGTGCCAGTAACCTCGGGGGGCAGCGCAATTCACCCCTCCACTTT. Its translation: CASNLGGQRNSPLHF. The chain joins TRBV6-5 to TRBJ1-6; D is perhaps TRBD1 (6 bases). Trimming took off 9 bases at V and 7 bases at J, with 19 bases between the two ends. This CDR3 spans 15 amino acids. CDR1 is MNHEY and CDR2 is SVGAGI in the germline V gene.

CDR3 bases: TGTGCCAGCAGCGTACAGGGTTTGGATGGCTACACCTTC. It codes for CASSVQGLDGYTF. V and J are TRBV6-4 and TRBJ1-2; possibly TRBD1 for D (6 bases). The germline V and J ends were trimmed by 6 bases and 6 bases, with 14 bases remaining between them. CDR1 is MRHNA, CDR2 SNTAGT, per germline. The CDR3 sequence is 13 residues long.

The chain is built from TRBV7-2 and TRBJ2-3, with 9 bases matching TRBD2. The length of the CDR3 is 15 residues. Germline V gives CDR1 SGHTA, CDR2 FQGNSA. Unmatched junction bases numbered 8, after V lost 9 bases and J lost 1 base. CDR3 sequence (DNA): TGTGCCAGTGGGGGGGGACTAGCCGGCACAGATACGCAGTATTTT. Translating gives CASGGGLAGTDTQYF.